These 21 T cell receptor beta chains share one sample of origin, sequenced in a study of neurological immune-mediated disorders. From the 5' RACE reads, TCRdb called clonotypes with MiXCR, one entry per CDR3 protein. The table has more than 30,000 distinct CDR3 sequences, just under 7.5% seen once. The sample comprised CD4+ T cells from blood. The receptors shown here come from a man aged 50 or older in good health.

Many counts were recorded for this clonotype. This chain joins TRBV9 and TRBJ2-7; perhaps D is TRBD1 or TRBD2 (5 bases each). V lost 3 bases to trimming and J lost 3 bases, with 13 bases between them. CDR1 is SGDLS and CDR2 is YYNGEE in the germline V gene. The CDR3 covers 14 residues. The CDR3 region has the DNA TGTGCCAGCAGCGCAACCCCAGGGAGCTACGAGCAGTACTTC. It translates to CASSATPGSYEQYF. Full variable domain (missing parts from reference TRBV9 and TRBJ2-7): DSGVTQTPKHLITATGQRVTLRCSPRSGDLSVYWYQQSLDQGLQFLIQYYNGEERAKGNILERFSAQQFPDLHSELNLSSLELGDSALYFCASSATPGSYEQYFGPGTRLTVT.

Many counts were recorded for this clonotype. CDR3 sequence (DNA): TGCAGTGCTAGACTCGGGACTAGCGGGAGCTACGAGCAGTACTTC. Translating gives CSARLGTSGSYEQYF. V gene TRBV20-1 combines with J gene TRBJ2-7, with 14 positions matching TRBD2. This CDR3 has 15 amino acids. J was trimmed by 3 bases and V by 2 bases; bases with no gene match: 3. CDR1 is DFQATT, CDR2 SNEGSKA, per germline (reference sequence).

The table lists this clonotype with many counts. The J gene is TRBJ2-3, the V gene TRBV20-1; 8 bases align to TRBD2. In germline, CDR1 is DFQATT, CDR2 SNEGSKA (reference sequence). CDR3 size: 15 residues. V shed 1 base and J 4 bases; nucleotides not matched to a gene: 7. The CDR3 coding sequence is TGCAGTGCTAGAGCCGGACTAGCTGGGGCAGATACGCAGTATTTT. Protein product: CSARAGLAGADTQYF.

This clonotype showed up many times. The CDR3 bases are TGTGCCAGCAGTCCCCGGGGGGCAGGCAATCAGCCCCAGCATTTT. Residues: CASSPRGAGNQPQHF. The rearrangement joins TRBV28 to TRBJ1-5; D may be TRBD1 (6 bases). Per the germline V gene, CDR1 is MDHEN and CDR2 is SYDVKM. The CDR3 has 15 amino acids. V was clipped by 5 bases and J by 2 bases, with 13 bases between them.

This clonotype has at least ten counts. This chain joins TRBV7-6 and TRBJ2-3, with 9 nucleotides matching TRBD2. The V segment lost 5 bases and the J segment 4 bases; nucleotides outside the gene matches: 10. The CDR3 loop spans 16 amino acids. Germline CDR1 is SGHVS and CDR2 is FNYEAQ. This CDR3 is CASSGGLAGMADTQYF. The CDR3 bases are TGTGCCAGCAGCGGGGGTCTAGCGGGGATGGCAGATACGCAGTATTTT.

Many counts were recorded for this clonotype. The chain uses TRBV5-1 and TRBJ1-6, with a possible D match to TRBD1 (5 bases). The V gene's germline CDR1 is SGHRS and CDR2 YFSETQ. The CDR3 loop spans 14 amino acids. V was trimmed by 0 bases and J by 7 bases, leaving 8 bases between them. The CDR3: CASSLGRGNSPLHF. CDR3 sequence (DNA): TGCGCCAGCAGCTTGGGACGGGGGAATTCACCCCTCCACTTT.

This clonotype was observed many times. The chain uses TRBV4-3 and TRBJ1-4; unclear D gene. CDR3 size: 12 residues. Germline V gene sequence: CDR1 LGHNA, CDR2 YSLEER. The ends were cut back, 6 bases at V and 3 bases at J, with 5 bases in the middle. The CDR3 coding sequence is TGCGCCAGCAGTAGGTCTAATGAAAAACTGTTTTTT. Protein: CASSRSNEKLFF.

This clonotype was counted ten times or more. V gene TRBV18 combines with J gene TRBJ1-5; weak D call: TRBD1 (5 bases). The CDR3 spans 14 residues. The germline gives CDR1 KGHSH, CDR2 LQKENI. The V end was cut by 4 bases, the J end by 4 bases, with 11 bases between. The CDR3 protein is CASSLVGANQPQHF. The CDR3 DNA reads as TGTGCCAGCTCACTAGTTGGGGCGAATCAGCCCCAGCATTTT.

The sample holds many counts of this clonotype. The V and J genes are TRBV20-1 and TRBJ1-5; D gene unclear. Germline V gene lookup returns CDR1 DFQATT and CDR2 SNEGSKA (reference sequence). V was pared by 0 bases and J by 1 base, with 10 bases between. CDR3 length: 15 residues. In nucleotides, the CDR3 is TGCAGTGCTAGAGATGTGGGATTAAGCAATCAGCCCCAGCATTTT. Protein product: CSARDVGLSNQPQHF.

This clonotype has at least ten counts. CDR3 loop: CASSPLQGSDEQFF. In DNA form, the CDR3 reads TGTGCCAGCAGTCCCTTACAGGGGTCCGACGAGCAGTTCTTC. V usage is TRBV6-1 and J usage is TRBJ2-1; 7 positions agree with TRBD1. V was clipped by 5 bases and J by 10 bases; unmatched bases: 11. The germline V gene has CDR1 MNHNS and CDR2 SASEGT. The length of the CDR3 is 14 residues.

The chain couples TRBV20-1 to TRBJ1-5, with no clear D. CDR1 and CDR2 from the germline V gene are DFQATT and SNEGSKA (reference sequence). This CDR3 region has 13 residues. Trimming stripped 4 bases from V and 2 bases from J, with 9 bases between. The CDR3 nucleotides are TGCAGTGCTATCCGAAGGGGCAATCAGCCCCAGCATTTT. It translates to CSAIRRGNQPQHF.

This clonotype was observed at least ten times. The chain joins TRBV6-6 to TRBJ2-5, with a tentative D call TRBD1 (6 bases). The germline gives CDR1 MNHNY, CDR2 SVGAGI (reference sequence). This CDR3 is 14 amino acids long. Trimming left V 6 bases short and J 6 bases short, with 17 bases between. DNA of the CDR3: TGTGCCAGCAGCCTCGGACAGAGTTGGAAGACCCAGTACTTC. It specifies CASSLGQSWKTQYF.

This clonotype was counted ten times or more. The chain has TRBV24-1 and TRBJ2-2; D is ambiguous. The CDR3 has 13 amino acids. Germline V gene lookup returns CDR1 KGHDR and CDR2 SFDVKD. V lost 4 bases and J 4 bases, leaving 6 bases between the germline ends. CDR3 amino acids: CATSEYTTGELFF. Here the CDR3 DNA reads TGTGCCACCAGTGAATATACCACCGGGGAGCTGTTTTTT.

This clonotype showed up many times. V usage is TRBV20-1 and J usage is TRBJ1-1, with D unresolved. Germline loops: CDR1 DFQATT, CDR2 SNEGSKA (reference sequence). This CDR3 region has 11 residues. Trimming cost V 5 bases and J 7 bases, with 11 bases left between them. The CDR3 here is CSASDGDEAFF. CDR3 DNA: TGCAGTGCTTCGGACGGCGATGAAGCTTTCTTT.

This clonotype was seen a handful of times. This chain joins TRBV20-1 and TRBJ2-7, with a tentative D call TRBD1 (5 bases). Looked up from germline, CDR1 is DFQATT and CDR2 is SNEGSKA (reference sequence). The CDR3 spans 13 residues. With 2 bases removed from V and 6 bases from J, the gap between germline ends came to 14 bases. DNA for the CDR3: TGCAGTGCTAGAAGGGGATTGCAGCCCGAGCAGTACTTC. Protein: CSARRGLQPEQYF.

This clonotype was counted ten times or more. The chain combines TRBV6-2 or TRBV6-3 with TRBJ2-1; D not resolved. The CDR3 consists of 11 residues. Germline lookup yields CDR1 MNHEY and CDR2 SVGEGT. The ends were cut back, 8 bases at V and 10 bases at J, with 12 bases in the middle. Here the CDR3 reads CASGNAVEQFF. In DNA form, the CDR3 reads TGTGCCAGCGGAAACGCGGTCGAGCAGTTCTTC.

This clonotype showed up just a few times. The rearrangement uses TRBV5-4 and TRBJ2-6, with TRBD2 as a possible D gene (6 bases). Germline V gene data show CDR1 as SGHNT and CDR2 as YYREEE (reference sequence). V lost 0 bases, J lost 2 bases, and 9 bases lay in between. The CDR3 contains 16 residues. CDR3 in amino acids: CASSLAGGAGANVLTF. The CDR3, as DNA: TGTGCCAGCAGCTTGGCAGGCGGGGCTGGGGCCAACGTCCTGACTTTC.

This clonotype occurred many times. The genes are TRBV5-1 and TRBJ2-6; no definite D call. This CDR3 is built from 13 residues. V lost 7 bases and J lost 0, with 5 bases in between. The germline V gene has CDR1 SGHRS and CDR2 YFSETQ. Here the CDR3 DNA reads TGCGCCAGCCGTGACTCTGGGGCCAACGTCCTGACTTTC. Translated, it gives CASRDSGANVLTF.

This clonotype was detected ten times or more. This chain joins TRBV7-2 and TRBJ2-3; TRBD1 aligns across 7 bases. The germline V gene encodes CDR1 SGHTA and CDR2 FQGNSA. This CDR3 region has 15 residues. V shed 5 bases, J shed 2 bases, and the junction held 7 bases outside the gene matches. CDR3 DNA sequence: TGTGCCAGCAGCCCGAGGACAGGTCCCACAGATACGCAGTATTTT. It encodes CASSPRTGPTDTQYF.

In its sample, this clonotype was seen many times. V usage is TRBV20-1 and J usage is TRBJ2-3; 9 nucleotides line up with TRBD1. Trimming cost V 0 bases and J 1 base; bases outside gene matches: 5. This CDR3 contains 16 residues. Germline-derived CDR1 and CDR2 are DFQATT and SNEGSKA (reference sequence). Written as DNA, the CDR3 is TGCAGTGCTAGAGATTACTGGACAGGGGGCACAGATACGCAGTATTTT. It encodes CSARDYWTGGTDTQYF.

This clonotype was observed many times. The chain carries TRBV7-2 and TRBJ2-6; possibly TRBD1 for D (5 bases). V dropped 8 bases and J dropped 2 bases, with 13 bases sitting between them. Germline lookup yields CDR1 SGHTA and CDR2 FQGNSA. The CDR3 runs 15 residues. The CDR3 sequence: CASGPRGAGANVLTF. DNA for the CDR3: TGTGCCAGCGGCCCAAGGGGTGCTGGGGCCAACGTCCTGACTTTC.